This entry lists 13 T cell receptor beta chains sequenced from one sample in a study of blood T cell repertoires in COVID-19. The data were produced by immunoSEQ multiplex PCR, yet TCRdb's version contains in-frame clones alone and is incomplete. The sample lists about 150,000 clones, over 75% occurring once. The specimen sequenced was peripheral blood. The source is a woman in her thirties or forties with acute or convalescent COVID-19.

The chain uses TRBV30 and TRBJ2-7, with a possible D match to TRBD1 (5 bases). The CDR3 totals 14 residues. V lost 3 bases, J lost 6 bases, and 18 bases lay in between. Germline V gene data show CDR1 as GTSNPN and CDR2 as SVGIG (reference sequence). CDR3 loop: CAWSDSILGREQYF. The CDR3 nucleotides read TGTGCCTGGAGCGACTCCATCTTGGGGCGCGAGCAGTACTTC.

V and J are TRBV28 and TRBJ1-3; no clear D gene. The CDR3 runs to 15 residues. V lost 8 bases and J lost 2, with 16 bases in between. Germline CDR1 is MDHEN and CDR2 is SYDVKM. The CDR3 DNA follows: TGTGCCAGCGTCGAGGGCCTCTTGCCTGGAAACACCATATATTTT. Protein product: CASVEGLLPGNTIYF.

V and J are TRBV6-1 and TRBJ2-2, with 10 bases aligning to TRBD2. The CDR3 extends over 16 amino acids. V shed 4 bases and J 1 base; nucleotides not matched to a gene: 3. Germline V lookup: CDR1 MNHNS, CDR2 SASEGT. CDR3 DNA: TGTGCCAGCAGTGGTGCTAGCGGGAGGAACACCGGGGAGCTGTTTTTT. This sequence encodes CASSGASGRNTGELFF.

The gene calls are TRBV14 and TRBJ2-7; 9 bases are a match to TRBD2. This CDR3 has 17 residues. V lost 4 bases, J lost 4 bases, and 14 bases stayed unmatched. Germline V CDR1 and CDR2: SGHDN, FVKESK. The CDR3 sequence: CASSPLGGAGGPYEQYF. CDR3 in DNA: TGTGCCAGCAGCCCCCTCGGGGGAGCGGGGGGACCGTACGAGCAGTACTTC.

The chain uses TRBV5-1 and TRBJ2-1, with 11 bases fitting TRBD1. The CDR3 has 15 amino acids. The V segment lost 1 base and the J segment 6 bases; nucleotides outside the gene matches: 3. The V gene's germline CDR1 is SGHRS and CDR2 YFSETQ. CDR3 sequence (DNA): TGCGCCAGCAGCTTGAGGGACAGGGGGAGCAATGAGCAGTTCTTC. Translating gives CASSLRDRGSNEQFF.

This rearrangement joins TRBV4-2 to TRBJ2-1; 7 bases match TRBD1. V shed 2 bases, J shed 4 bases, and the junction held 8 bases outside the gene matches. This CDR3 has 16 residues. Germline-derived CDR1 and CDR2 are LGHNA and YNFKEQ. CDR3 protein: CASSQQTGASYNEQFF. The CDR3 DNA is TGTGCCAGCAGCCAACAAACAGGGGCCTCTTACAATGAGCAGTTCTTC.

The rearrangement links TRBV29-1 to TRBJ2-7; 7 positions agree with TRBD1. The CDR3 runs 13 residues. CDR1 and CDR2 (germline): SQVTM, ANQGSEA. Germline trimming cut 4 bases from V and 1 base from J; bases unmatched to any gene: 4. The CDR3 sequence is CSVAPGGSYEQYF. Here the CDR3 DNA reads TGCAGCGTTGCCCCAGGGGGATCCTACGAGCAGTACTTC.

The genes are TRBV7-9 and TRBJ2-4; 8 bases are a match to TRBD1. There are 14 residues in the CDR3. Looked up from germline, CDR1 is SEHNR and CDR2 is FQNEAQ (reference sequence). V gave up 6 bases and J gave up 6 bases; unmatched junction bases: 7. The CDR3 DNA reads TGTGCCAGCAGTTCTCAGGGGGCCGGAAACATTCAGTACTTC. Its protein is CASSSQGAGNIQYF.

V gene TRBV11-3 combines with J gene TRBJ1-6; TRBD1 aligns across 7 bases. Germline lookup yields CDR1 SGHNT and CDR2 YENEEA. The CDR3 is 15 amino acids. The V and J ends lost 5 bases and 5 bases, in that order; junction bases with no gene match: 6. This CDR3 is CASSVSGTDNSPLHF. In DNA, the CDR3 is TGTGCCAGCAGCGTATCCGGGACAGATAATTCACCCCTCCACTTT. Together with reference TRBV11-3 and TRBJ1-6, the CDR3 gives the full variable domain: EAGVVQSPRYKIIEKKQPVAFWCNPISGHNTLYWYLQNLGQGPELLIRYENEEAVDDSQLPKDRFSAERLKGVDSTLKIQPAELGDSAVYLCASSVSGTDNSPLHFGNGTRLTVT.

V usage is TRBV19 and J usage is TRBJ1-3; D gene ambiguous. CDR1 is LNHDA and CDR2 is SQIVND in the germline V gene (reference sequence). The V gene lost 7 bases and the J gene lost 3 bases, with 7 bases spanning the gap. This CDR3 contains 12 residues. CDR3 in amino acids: CASNNIGNTIYF. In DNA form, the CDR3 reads TGTGCCAGTAATAATATTGGAAACACCATATATTTT.

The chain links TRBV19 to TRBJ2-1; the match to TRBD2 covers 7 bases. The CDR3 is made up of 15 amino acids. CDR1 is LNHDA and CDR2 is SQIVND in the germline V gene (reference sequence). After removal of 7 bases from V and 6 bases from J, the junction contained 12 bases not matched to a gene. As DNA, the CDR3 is TGTGCCAGTACCATTGGGGGGGGAAGTAGCAATGAGCAGTTCTTC. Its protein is CASTIGGGSSNEQFF.

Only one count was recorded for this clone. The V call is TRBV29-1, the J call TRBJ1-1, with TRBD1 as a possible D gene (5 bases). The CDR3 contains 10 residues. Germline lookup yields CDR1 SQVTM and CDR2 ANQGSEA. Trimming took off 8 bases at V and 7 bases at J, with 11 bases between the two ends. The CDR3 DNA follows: TGCAGCATAGAGACAGTTGAAGCTTTCTTT. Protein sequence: CSIETVEAFF. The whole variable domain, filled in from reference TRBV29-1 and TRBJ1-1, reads SAVISQKPSRDICQRGTSLTIQCQVDSQVTMMFWYRQQPGQSLTLIATANQGSEATYESGFVIDKFPISRPNLTFSTLTVSNMSPEDSSIYLCSIETVEAFFGQGTRLTVV.

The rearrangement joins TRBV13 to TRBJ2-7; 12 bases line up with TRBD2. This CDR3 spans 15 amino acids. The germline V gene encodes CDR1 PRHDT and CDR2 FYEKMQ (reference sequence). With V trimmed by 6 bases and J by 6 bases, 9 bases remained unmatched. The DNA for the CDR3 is TGTGCCAGCAGGTTGCTAGCGGGAGGGCCCTCCGAGCAGTACTTC. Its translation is CASRLLAGGPSEQYF. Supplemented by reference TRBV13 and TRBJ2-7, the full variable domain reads AAGVIQSPRHLIKEKRETATLKCYPIPRHDTVYWYQQGPGQDPQFLISFYEKMQSDKGSIPDRFSAQQFSDYHSELNMSSLELGDSALYFCASRLLAGGPSEQYFGPGTRLTVT.